These 20 T cell receptor beta chains were all obtained from the same sample, sequenced in a study of shared clonotypes between healthy human individuals. CD8 cells regarded as naive lacked CD45RO, were positively chosen for CCR7, and omitted terminally differentiated effector memory CD45RA+ cells. The assay was immunoSEQ multiplex PCR, and TCRdb's table has in-frame clones only and misses some. Of millions of clones in the sample, about 92% are singletons; the top ten hold around 1.7%. Specimen: naive CD8+ T cells from PBMCs. Every receptor here comes from a man in his late teens or twenties in good health. Some clones in this sample may be carry-over from other donors' samples.

This rearrangement joins TRBV7-6 to TRBJ2-3; no clear D. CDR3 length: 17 amino acids. CDR1 and CDR2 (germline): SGHVS, FNYEAQ. V lost 2 bases and J lost 6, with 21 bases in between. The DNA of the CDR3 is TGTGCCAGCAGCTTAAACGCACCGGGCGCCTCCTGGGATACGCAGTATTTT. It encodes CASSLNAPGASWDTQYF.

V usage is TRBV27 and J usage is TRBJ2-7, with TRBD2 matching over 8 bases. Per the germline V gene, CDR1 is MNHEY and CDR2 is SMNVEV (reference sequence). CDR3 size: 15 residues. V was clipped by 5 bases and J by 4 bases; unmatched bases: 10. This CDR3 reads CASSPQSSGVYEQYF. CDR3 nucleotide sequence: TGTGCCAGCAGTCCGCAGAGTAGCGGGGTATACGAGCAGTACTTC.

The chain joins TRBV27 to TRBJ2-1; the match to TRBD2 covers 8 bases. Germline CDR1 and CDR2: MNHEY and SMNVEV (reference sequence). The CDR3 contains 15 residues. Trimming at V came to 5 bases and at J to 2 bases, leaving 5 bases not matched to a gene. The CDR3 DNA reads as TGTGCCAGCAGTATTAGCGGGACCCCCTACAATGAGCAGTTCTTC. This encodes CASSISGTPYNEQFF.

CDR3 DNA sequence: TGTGCCAGCAGCCTGCGGGGGACTAGCGGGACGGGTGAGCAGTTCTTC. It yields the protein CASSLRGTSGTGEQFF. This rearrangement joins TRBV7-2 to TRBJ2-1, with 13 bases fitting TRBD2. There are 16 residues in the CDR3. Germline V gene lookup returns CDR1 SGHTA and CDR2 FQGNSA. Unmatched junction bases numbered 10, after V lost 5 bases and J lost 9 bases.

The chain combines TRBV9 with TRBJ2-1; a possible D gene is TRBD2 (6 bases). From germline, CDR1 is SGDLS and CDR2 YYNGEE. Trimming took 2 bases from V and 4 from J, leaving 16 bases between them. This CDR3 region has 16 residues. The CDR3 region has the DNA TGTGCCAGCAGCGTGAAAATTAGCGGTTGGTACAATGAGCAGTTCTTC. Protein product: CASSVKISGWYNEQFF.

This clone was seen a handful of times. The J gene is TRBJ2-1, the V gene TRBV6-6; weak D call: TRBD2 (5 bases). The germline V and J ends were trimmed by 6 bases and 7 bases, with 10 bases remaining between them. The CDR3 contains 12 residues. Per the germline V gene, CDR1 is MNHNY and CDR2 is SVGAGI (reference sequence). The CDR3 here is CASSYGENEQFF. In DNA, the CDR3 is TGTGCCAGCAGCTACGGGGAGAATGAGCAGTTCTTC.

This clone was seen a single time. The chain is built from TRBV9 and TRBJ2-3, with TRBD1 as a possible D gene (6 bases). This CDR3 comprises 15 residues. Germline CDR1 SGDLS, CDR2 YYNGEE. With 4 bases removed from V and 2 bases from J, the gap between germline ends came to 14 bases. The CDR3 sequence is CASSPDRRSTDTQYF. CDR3 DNA: TGTGCCAGCAGCCCGGACAGAAGGTCCACAGATACGCAGTATTTT. Drawing the rest from reference TRBV9 and TRBJ2-3, the complete variable domain is DSGVTQTPKHLITATGQRVTLRCSPRSGDLSVYWYQQSLDQGLQFLIQYYNGEERAKGNILERFSAQQFPDLHSELNLSSLELGDSALYFCASSPDRRSTDTQYFGPGTRLTVL.

The chain uses TRBV11-2 and TRBJ2-1; D might be TRBD2 (6 bases). V was clipped by 3 bases and J by 0 bases, with 12 bases between them. The CDR3 has 16 residues. Germline V gene lookup returns CDR1 SGHAT and CDR2 FQNNGV. The CDR3 here is CASSFGTPSSYNEQFF. The CDR3 DNA sequence: TGTGCCAGCAGCTTTGGGACTCCTAGCTCCTACAATGAGCAGTTCTTC.

This chain joins TRBV5-1 and TRBJ2-3; D remains unclear. Trimming stripped 0 bases from V and 0 bases from J, with 8 bases between. This CDR3 has 15 amino acids. CDR1 is SGHRS, CDR2 YFSETQ, per germline. In DNA, the CDR3 is TGCGCCAGCAGCTTGGTGGCTATCAGCACAGATACGCAGTATTTT. Its protein product is CASSLVAISTDTQYF.

This chain connects TRBV20-1 to TRBJ1-2, with D unclear. V shed 2 bases and J shed 8 bases, with 9 bases lying between them. The germline CDR1 and CDR2 sequences are DFQATT and SNEGSKA (reference sequence). The CDR3 runs 11 residues. In nucleotides, the CDR3 is TGCAGTGCTAGACACGAGGAAGGCTACACCTTC. Its protein is CSARHEEGYTF.

The CDR3 spells CASSDRVNEQFF. Here the CDR3 DNA reads TGTGCCAGCAGTGATAGGGTCAATGAGCAGTTCTTC. The V call is TRBV6-1, the J call TRBJ2-1, with no clear D. The CDR3 covers 12 residues. V was shortened by 3 bases and J by 6 bases, with 6 bases between the two germline ends. The germline gives CDR1 MNHNS, CDR2 SASEGT.

V gene TRBV7-2 combines with J gene TRBJ1-1; tentatively, D is TRBD1 (5 bases). This CDR3 is built from 15 residues. V shed 5 bases and J shed 1 base, with 14 bases lying between them. From germline, CDR1 is SGHTA and CDR2 FQGNSA. CDR3 DNA sequence: TGTGCCAGCAGCCCCAAGGGACTCCCGAACACTGAAGCTTTCTTT. This gives the protein CASSPKGLPNTEAFF.

This clone was counted between two and nine times. V usage is TRBV19 and J usage is TRBJ1-1, with D possibly TRBD1 on 6 matching bases. Between the trimmed V and J ends, which lost 3 bases and 10 bases, there was a span of 21 bases. Per the germline V gene, CDR1 is LNHDA and CDR2 is SQIVND (reference sequence). The CDR3 totals 15 residues. CDR3 sequence reads: CASSIYRAANKIAFF. The DNA of the CDR3 is TGTGCCAGTAGTATTTACAGGGCTGCTAATAAGATAGCTTTCTTT. Combining the CDR3 with reference TRBV19 and TRBJ1-1 gives the whole variable domain DGGITQSPKYLFRKEGQNVTLSCEQNLNHDAMYWYRQDPGQGLRLIYYSQIVNDFQKGDIAEGYSVSREKKESFPLTVTSAQKNPTAFYLCASSIYRAANKIAFFGQGTRLTVV.

This chain joins TRBV28 and TRBJ2-7; D unclear. The V end was cut by 9 bases, the J end by 4 bases, with 13 bases between. This CDR3 contains 12 residues. From germline, CDR1 is MDHEN and CDR2 SYDVKM. The CDR3 region has the DNA TGTGCCAGTAGGAATGGCCCATACGAGCAGTACTTC. Amino acids: CASRNGPYEQYF.

This CDR3 reads CASRVAYNEQFF. CDR3 nucleotide sequence: TGTGCCAGCAGAGTAGCGTACAATGAGCAGTTCTTC. The chain joins TRBV11-2 to TRBJ2-1; D might be TRBD2 (5 bases). The germline gives CDR1 SGHAT, CDR2 FQNNGV. Trimming left V 6 bases short and J 4 bases short, with 7 bases between. This CDR3 region has 12 residues.

V usage is TRBV7-2 and J usage is TRBJ2-7, with 12 bases matching TRBD2. The V segment lost 1 base and the J segment 3 bases; nucleotides outside the gene matches: 4. The germline CDR1 and CDR2 sequences are SGHTA and FQGNSA. CDR3 length: 16 amino acids. CDR3 residues: CASSLGLAGVYYEQYF. The CDR3 DNA is TGTGCCAGCAGCTTAGGACTAGCGGGAGTTTACTACGAGCAGTACTTC.

This chain uses TRBV27 with TRBJ1-1; D gene ambiguous. The germline V gene has CDR1 MNHEY and CDR2 SMNVEV (reference sequence). The CDR3 runs 14 residues. Trimming removed 7 bases at V and 3 bases at J, with 15 bases between. CDR3 nucleotides: TGTGCCAGCACCTTGCGGGCATCCCACACTGAAGCTTTCTTT. It encodes CASTLRASHTEAFF.

Comment on this clone: The same CDR3 arises from other DNA sequences in this sample as well. The V and J genes are TRBV9 and TRBJ2-1, with 11 bases lining up with TRBD2. The CDR3 is 15 residues long. V trimming: 3 bases; J trimming: 7 bases; junction bases outside the gene matches: 6. Per germline, CDR1 SGDLS and CDR2 YYNGEE. CDR3 sequence reads: CASSGSGRALNEQFF. The CDR3 DNA follows: TGTGCCAGCAGCGGTAGCGGGAGGGCCTTGAATGAGCAGTTCTTC. Together with reference TRBV9 and TRBJ2-1, the CDR3 gives the full variable domain: DSGVTQTPKHLITATGQRVTLRCSPRSGDLSVYWYQQSLDQGLQFLIQYYNGEERAKGNILERFSAQQFPDLHSELNLSSLELGDSALYFCASSGSGRALNEQFFGPGTRLTVL.

This chain connects TRBV10-2 to TRBJ2-2, with no clear D. The CDR3 consists of 14 residues. The germline V gene encodes CDR1 WSHSY and CDR2 SAAADI. V was cut by 4 bases and J by 4 bases, with 10 bases left in between. The CDR3 here is CASSGRATTGELFF. Here the CDR3 DNA reads TGCGCCAGCAGTGGTAGGGCAACCACCGGGGAGCTGTTTTTT.

The genes are TRBV9 and TRBJ2-1; D is unresolved. Trimming removed 0 bases at V and 2 bases at J, with 12 bases between. CDR1 is SGDLS and CDR2 is YYNGEE in the germline V gene. The CDR3 loop spans 16 amino acids. The CDR3 is CASSVDRVSTYNEQFF. The CDR3 DNA sequence: TGTGCCAGCAGCGTAGATCGGGTCTCTACCTACAATGAGCAGTTCTTC. Full variable domain (rest looked up from reference TRBV9 and TRBJ2-1): DSGVTQTPKHLITATGQRVTLRCSPRSGDLSVYWYQQSLDQGLQFLIQYYNGEERAKGNILERFSAQQFPDLHSELNLSSLELGDSALYFCASSVDRVSTYNEQFFGPGTRLTVL.